Here is one TCR beta chain with its context. The source of the sample is a study of OX40 agonist ivuxolimab in advanced cancers. Only in-frame clones appear in the TCRdb table, and some are missing; sequencing was by immunoSEQ multiplex PCR. This table holds 65,000 to 80,000 clones, 85% found once. The CDR3 spans 13 residues. Trimming removed 4 bases from V and 7 bases from J, with 11 bases in between. Germline V lookup: CDR1 SGHTA, CDR2 FQGTGA. The chain couples TRBV7-3 to TRBJ1-5; D uncertain. Specimen: CD4+ or CD8+ T cells sorted from blood, collected in a trial of the OX40 agonist ivuxolimab. This clonotype was obtained from an adult with an advanced solid tumor such as melanoma, head and neck, liver or kidney cancer. The CDR3 bases are TGTGCCAGCAGCTCCCGGGAAGGGCAGCCCCAGCATTTT. It specifies CASSSREGQPQHF.